These 23 T cell receptor beta chains share one sample of origin, sequenced in a study of cytomegalovirus exposure and HLA in healthy donors. Generated by immunoSEQ multiplex PCR, the TCRdb table keeps only in-frame clones and is missing some. This sample has around 240,000 clones, with about 90% found just once. Sequencing input: PBMCs. The receptors were sampled from a woman aged 18-29 years in good health and CMV-seronegative.

The chain has TRBV5-1 and TRBJ2-2, with D perhaps matching TRBD1 (6 bases). Trimming left V 4 bases short and J 1 base short, with 14 bases between. CDR3 length: 16 amino acids. CDR1 SGHRS and CDR2 YFSETQ come from the germline V gene. CDR3 nucleotide sequence: TGCGCCAGCAGCCCAGGACAGACATTGAACACCGGGGAGCTGTTTTTT. Translated, it gives CASSPGQTLNTGELFF. Using reference TRBV5-1 and TRBJ2-2 for the parts outside the CDR3, the full variable domain is KAGVTQTPRYLIKTRGQQVTLSCSPISGHRSVSWYQQTPGQGLQFLFEYFSETQRNKGNFPGRFSGRQFSNSRSEMNVSTLELGDSALYLCASSPGQTLNTGELFFGEGSRLTVL.

J is TRBJ1-1 and V is TRBV25-1, with D perhaps TRBD1 (5 bases). Trimming removed 4 bases at V and 6 bases at J, with 6 bases between. The CDR3 is made up of 11 amino acids. Germline-derived CDR1 and CDR2 are MGHDK and SYGVNS. CDR3 region: CASSAGAEAFF. The CDR3 bases are TGTGCCAGCAGTGCGGGGGCTGAAGCTTTCTTT.

CDR3: CASSSSRETYEQYF. CDR3 DNA sequence: TGTGCCAGCAGCTCCTCCAGGGAAACCTACGAGCAGTACTTC. The J gene is TRBJ2-7, the V gene TRBV7-2; a weak D match, TRBD1 (5 bases). The V end lost 4 bases, the J end lost 2 bases, and 12 bases lay between the germline ends. The CDR3 totals 14 residues. Germline-derived CDR1 and CDR2 are SGHTA and FQGNSA.

The chain couples TRBV4-1 to TRBJ2-3; TRBD2 might be the D (6 bases). CDR3 length equals 15 residues. Trimming cost V 0 bases and J 1 base, with 8 bases left between them. Germline loops: CDR1 MGHRA, CDR2 YSYEKL. In DNA form, the CDR3 reads TGCGCCAGCAGCCAAGAAGGCGGGGGCACAGATACGCAGTATTTT. Translating gives CASSQEGGGTDTQYF.

In the case of this clone: This sample includes further DNA sequences coding for the same CDR3. V and J are TRBV6-5 and TRBJ1-4; the D gene is possibly TRBD1 (5 bases). Germline V gene lookup returns CDR1 MNHEY and CDR2 SVGAGI. The V and J ends lost 0 bases and 6 bases respectively, with 5 bases between them. The CDR3 runs 13 residues. The CDR3 is CASSYSRDEKLFF. CDR3 sequence (DNA): TGTGCCAGCAGTTACTCCAGGGATGAAAAACTGTTTTTT.

The chain uses TRBV7-9 and TRBJ2-2; TRBD1 aligns across 9 bases. The CDR3 length is 17 residues. V lost 1 base to trimming and J lost 1 base; unmatched junction nucleotides: 4. CDR1 SEHNR and CDR2 FQNEAQ come from the germline V gene (reference sequence). CDR3: CASSLVLGQGNTGELFF. CDR3 coding DNA: TGTGCCAGCAGCTTAGTCTTGGGACAGGGGAACACCGGGGAGCTGTTTTTT. The full variable domain, with the rest looked up from reference TRBV7-9 and TRBJ2-2, is DTGVSQNPRHKITKRGQNVTFRCDPISEHNRLYWYRQTLGQGPEFLTYFQNEAQLEKSRLLSDRFSAERPKGSFSTLEIQRTEQGDSAMYLCASSLVLGQGNTGELFFGEGSRLTVL.

The chain uses TRBV6-6 and TRBJ2-3; D is possibly TRBD2 (6 bases). Germline assignment: CDR1 MNHNY and CDR2 SVGAGI (reference sequence). Trimming removed 7 bases from V and 2 bases from J, with 10 bases in between. This CDR3 comprises 13 residues. CDR3 loop: CASTWGVTDTQYF. CDR3 bases: TGTGCCAGCACCTGGGGGGTCACAGATACGCAGTATTTT.

The CDR3 DNA follows: TGTGCCAGCAGTTGGGGACTGGGAGCAAATCAGCCCCAGCATTTT. Its translation is CASSWGLGANQPQHF. V and J are TRBV28 and TRBJ1-5, with D perhaps TRBD1 (5 bases). V was trimmed by 4 bases and J by 4 bases, leaving 14 bases between them. This CDR3 has 15 amino acids. The germline V gene has CDR1 MDHEN and CDR2 SYDVKM. Using reference TRBV28 and TRBJ1-5 for the parts outside the CDR3, the full variable domain is DVKVTQSSRYLVKRTGEKVFLECVQDMDHENMFWYRQDPGLGLRLIYFSYDVKMKEKGDIPEGYSVSREKKERFSLILESASTNQTSMYLCASSWGLGANQPQHFGDGTRLSIL.

The chain is built from TRBV7-9 and TRBJ2-2, with TRBD1 as a possible D gene (6 bases). The CDR3 extends over 13 amino acids. V gave up 5 bases and J gave up 7 bases, with 11 bases separating them. Germline V CDR1 and CDR2: SEHNR, FQNEAQ (reference sequence). CDR3 amino acids: CASSPGAVGELFF. CDR3 bases: TGTGCCAGCAGCCCAGGGGCGGTCGGGGAGCTGTTTTTT.

The rearrangement joins TRBV28 to TRBJ2-7, with TRBD2 matching 16 bases. V gave up 6 bases and J gave up 3 bases; unmatched junction bases: 2. Germline loops: CDR1 MDHEN, CDR2 SYDVKM. This CDR3 comprises 15 residues. The CDR3 DNA reads as TGTGCCAGCAGGGGGACTAGCGGGGGGGACTACGAGCAGTACGTC. It is translated as CASRGTSGGDYEQYV.

The chain combines TRBV6-5 with TRBJ1-5, with 7 positions matching TRBD1. This CDR3 is built from 14 residues. Germline V gene sequence: CDR1 MNHEY, CDR2 SVGAGI. J was trimmed by 7 bases and V by 2 bases; bases with no gene match: 5. Here the CDR3 DNA reads TGTGCCAGCAGTTACACCACAGGGGCCCAGCCCCAGCATTTT. This codes for CASSYTTGAQPQHF.

In its sample, this clone was seen once. The J gene is TRBJ1-1, the V gene TRBV18; TRBD1 agrees at 9 bases. Per germline, CDR1 KGHSH and CDR2 LQKENI. CDR3 length equals 14 residues. With V trimmed by 6 bases and J by 4 bases, 6 bases remained unmatched. Here the CDR3 reads CASSPIQGATEAFF. The CDR3 nucleotides are TGTGCCAGCTCCCCCATACAGGGGGCCACTGAAGCTTTCTTT.

This chain uses TRBV6-6 with TRBJ2-7; the D gene is possibly TRBD2 (6 bases). V lost 6 bases, J lost 2 bases, and 14 bases lay in between. This CDR3 is 14 amino acids long. Germline CDR1 reads MNHNY; CDR2 reads SVGAGI (reference sequence). CDR3 nucleotide sequence: TGTGCCAGCAGCAAAGACGGAGGGGCCTACGAGCAGTACTTC. Its protein is CASSKDGGAYEQYF.

The chain's CDR3 is CASSYGQGPYEQYF. The CDR3 nucleotides read TGTGCCAGCAGCTACGGACAGGGTCCCTACGAGCAGTACTTC. V gene TRBV7-9 combines with J gene TRBJ2-7; TRBD1 agrees at 8 bases. J was trimmed by 2 bases and V by 4 bases; bases with no gene match: 4. CDR3 length: 14 amino acids. Looked up from germline, CDR1 is SEHNR and CDR2 is FQNEAQ (reference sequence).

This clone has just one count. The genes are TRBV7-9 and TRBJ1-6; 7 nucleotides match TRBD1. This CDR3 contains 17 residues. Trimming cost V 1 base and J 2 bases; bases outside gene matches: 5. Germline V CDR1 and CDR2: SEHNR, FQNEAQ (reference sequence). CDR3 sequence reads: CASSLGAGGTYNSPLHF. The CDR3 nucleotides are TGTGCCAGCAGCTTAGGCGCAGGGGGAACCTATAATTCACCCCTCCACTTT. The variable domain in full, completed from reference TRBV7-9 and TRBJ1-6, reads DTGVSQNPRHKITKRGQNVTFRCDPISEHNRLYWYRQTLGQGPEFLTYFQNEAQLEKSRLLSDRFSAERPKGSFSTLEIQRTEQGDSAMYLCASSLGAGGTYNSPLHFGNGTRLTVT.

The chain carries TRBV28 and TRBJ2-1, with D unresolved. Trimming removed 3 bases from V and 3 bases from J, with 6 bases in between. The CDR3 extends over 13 amino acids. Looked up from germline, CDR1 is MDHEN and CDR2 is SYDVKM. The CDR3, as DNA: TGTGCCAGCAGTTTGGCTAGCTACAATGAGCAGTTCTTC. Its protein is CASSLASYNEQFF.

The V call is TRBV27, the J call TRBJ2-6; D unresolved. This CDR3 is built from 17 residues. Germline V gene data show CDR1 as MNHEY and CDR2 as SMNVEV (reference sequence). Trimming pared 0 bases from V and 0 bases from J, leaving 9 bases between. CDR3 protein: CASSLSPYLSGANVLTF. CDR3 nucleotides: TGTGCCAGCAGTTTATCGCCCTACCTCTCTGGGGCCAACGTCCTGACTTTC.

This clone was picked up a small number of times. The CDR3 reads CASSKGQTNTGELFF. The CDR3 DNA follows: TGCGCCAGCAGCAAGGGACAGACTAACACCGGGGAGCTGTTTTTT. The chain recombines TRBV10-1 with TRBJ2-2; 7 nucleotides agree with TRBD1. V was clipped by 6 bases and J by 2 bases; unmatched bases: 6. The germline gives CDR1 WNHNN, CDR2 SYGVQD (reference sequence). This CDR3 has 15 amino acids.

This chain links TRBV28 with TRBJ1-2, with D unclear. Germline CDR1 and CDR2: MDHEN and SYDVKM. The CDR3 totals 11 residues. V lost 9 bases to trimming and J lost 0 bases, with 5 bases between them. The CDR3 region is CASMSNYGYTF. The CDR3 coding sequence is TGTGCCAGTATGTCTAACTATGGCTACACCTTC.

The chain has TRBV6-5 and TRBJ1-2; D call uncertain. Trimming cost V 5 bases and J 3 bases, with 10 bases left between them. Germline V gene data show CDR1 as MNHEY and CDR2 as SVGAGI. The CDR3 covers 13 residues. CDR3 in DNA: TGTGCCAGCAGTCTGGACGGGGACTATGGCTACACCTTC. This translates into CASSLDGDYGYTF.

The rearrangement joins TRBV2 to TRBJ1-4; D gene ambiguous. V lost 3 bases to trimming and J lost 0 bases, with 8 bases between them. This CDR3 spans 15 amino acids. Germline CDR1 is SNHLY and CDR2 is FYNNEI. For the CDR3, the DNA is TGTGCCAGCAGTGAGGGCGCAGCAACTAATGAAAAACTGTTTTTT. Translation gives CASSEGAATNEKLFF.

The chain joins TRBV5-5 to TRBJ2-3; TRBD1 matches at 7 bases. Trimming removed 4 bases from V and 2 bases from J; junction bases left unmatched: 7. This CDR3 has 15 residues. Germline CDR1 SGHKS, CDR2 YYEKEE (reference sequence). DNA for the CDR3: TGTGCCAGCAGCACGAGACAGGGTCTCACAGATACGCAGTATTTT. It yields the protein CASSTRQGLTDTQYF.

The chain uses TRBV5-6 and TRBJ2-5; D might be TRBD2 (6 bases). Trimming pared 0 bases from V and 4 bases from J, leaving 10 bases between. In germline, CDR1 is SGHDT, CDR2 YYEEEE. The CDR3 runs to 14 residues. CDR3: CASSLAGGRETQYF. DNA of the CDR3: TGTGCCAGCAGCTTGGCCGGAGGGAGAGAGACCCAGTACTTC.